The 2 T cell receptor beta chains reported below all come from one sample, sequenced in a study of blood T cells in healthy people across ages. Through a sample-barcoded 5' primer and a J-beta primer mix, a second PCR was run for about 6 to 12 cycles. TCRdb independently ran MiXCR on the 5' RACE reads; one entry per CDR3 protein. The data contain over 600,000 distinct CDR3 sequences, 40% to 50% of them singletons. What was sequenced was blood. The receptors stem from a man aged 80 or over in good health.

The chain joins TRBV3-1 to TRBJ2-1, with 10 bases fitting TRBD1. Germline V gene sequence: CDR1 LGHDT, CDR2 YNNKEL (reference sequence). CDR3 length: 17 amino acids. The junction had 7 bases not matched to a gene; V was cut back by 2 bases and J by 3 bases. In DNA form, the CDR3 reads TGTGCCAGCAGCCAACGGGGGACAGGGGTTGTCTACAATGAGCAGTTCTTC. Translated, it gives CASSQRGTGVVYNEQFF.

This clonotype was counted between two and nine times. The chain employs TRBV11-2 and TRBJ2-7, with D perhaps TRBD1 (6 bases). Trimming took 0 bases from V and 5 from J, leaving 17 bases between them. Germline loops: CDR1 SGHAT, CDR2 FQNNGV. The CDR3 loop spans 16 amino acids. This CDR3 is CASSLDKDRPYHEQYF. The CDR3 coding sequence is TGTGCCAGCAGCTTAGACAAGGACAGACCCTACCACGAGCAGTACTTC.